This TCR beta chain was found in a study of blood T cells in healthy people across ages. Study-level points and caveats: Older age went with lower TCR beta diversity per million T cells, in a roughly linear way.

Primers used in a second PCR of about 7 to 12 cycles were a sample-barcoded 5' primer and a J-beta primer mix. MiXCR, applied by TCRdb to the 5' RACE reads, yields one record per CDR3 protein. This sample yields around 670,000 distinct CDR3 sequences, of which about 30% are seen a single time; approximately 14% belongs to the top ten. The V end was cut by 5 bases, the J end by 8 bases, with 7 bases between. Germline V gives CDR1 LGHDT, CDR2 YNNKEL (reference sequence). CDR3 size: 11 residues. This clonotype was seen ten or more times. The antigen is unknown. The receptor was isolated from a woman older than 75 in good health. Source material: blood. V gene TRBV3-1 combines with J gene TRBJ2-1; D uncertain. For the CDR3, the DNA is TGTGCCAGCAGCTCTTCTCATGAGCAGTTCTTC. This encodes CASSSSHEQFF.